Listed here is a single T cell receptor beta chain. This clonotype has at least ten counts. Its antigen is currently not known. Base-call qualities are not available, and no considerably larger clone is one nucleotide away. The data were taken from a study of T cells in Graves' hyperthyroidism and ophthalmopathy (dated by TCRdb to the late 2010s). Regarding the study in general: Peripheral blood was sampled at the time of initial diagnosis, prior to any treatment. For training and testing, the roughly 93 patients in the discovery cohort were randomly divided in a 7:3 ratio. According to the paper, TCR Vbeta CDR3 sequencing was carried out on about 140 peripheral blood samples, which came from 40 to 45 ophthalmopathy, around 74 hyperthyroidism and approximately 17 progressor patients. Thyroid tissue and blood T-cell repertoires from over 5 Graves' hyperthyroidism patients were also compared in the study. Whether ophthalmopathy could be predicted prospectively was tested in an independent validation cohort made up of roughly 19 hyperthyroidism patients plus 17 patients who later progressed to ophthalmopathy. To identify TCR V-J signatures that set the groups apart, the researchers used a discovery cohort of about a hundred patients, made up of about 44 with Graves' ophthalmopathy and some 56 with stable Graves' hyperthyroidism. Following sampling, methimazole starting at 30 mg daily was given to hyperthyroidism patients, and high-dose intravenous methylprednisolone was given to ophthalmopathy patients.

The TCR beta CDR3 regions were amplified from the RNA transcripts. For the first round of RT-PCR on the TCR CDR3, the HTBI primer set was used together with the Qiagen OneStep RT-PCR kit. The libraries were constructed in a second round of multiplex PCR and then size-selected and purified. Libraries were sequenced paired-end with 100 bp reads on an Illumina HiSeq2000. On the study's bioinformatics: SOAPnuke was used to process the raw data, removing reads that contained adapters or uncalled bases, had a mean Phred below 15, or lacked an exact match to the constant primer or identifier. High-quality paired reads were merged using COPE v1.2.5, and each unique nucleotide sequence was defined as a clonotype. MiTCR v1.1 was used to align the clonotypes against IMGT TRBV, TRBD and TRBJ reference segments. The analysis was restricted to V-J combinations with a frequency above 0.0001, which together covered just over 99% of the repertoires. A TCS score was defined as the ratio between F50 (clonal expansion) and ExV (chaos), using BLOSUM62-based TCRdist between CDR3 peptides within each V-J. Welch's t-statistics and random forest reduced fewer than 600 V-J features to 13, which were used in a naive Bayes classifier (R e1071). Using fastp trimming at Q25 and MiXCR clonotype assembly, TCRdb reanalyzed the public sequencing data and kept in-frame beta chains. Rows are unified per CDR3 protein, each entry keeping the most common DNA and genes. The V and J calls were determined by TCRdb, not by the authors. Present in this sample are more than 350,000 distinct CDR3 sequences, more than 12% of which were seen just once. About 30% of the sample goes to the ten largest clones.

A patient counted as having stable Graves' hyperthyroidism if no progression to ophthalmopathy occurred over 18 months of follow-up. The hyperthyroidism patients were between 18 and 65 years old and newly diagnosed, with a disease duration of less than 2 months. Patients with uncontrolled infections, other autoimmune diseases, pregnancy or lactation were excluded. Diagnoses were based on clinical symptoms, serum thyroxine and TRAb, thyroid ultrasound and orbital computed tomography. PBMCs were separated from roughly 10 ml of fresh peripheral blood using Ficoll-Paque density gradient centrifugation. Trizol reagent was used to extract total RNA, and RNA quality was then checked on an Agilent 2100 Bioanalyzer. Paper-wide results and their limitations: Sample size was not statistically predetermined, and blinding of investigators to group allocation was not performed. During validation, the model predicted progression to ophthalmopathy a median of roughly 7.1 months ahead of onset, with around 65% sensitivity and about 72% specificity. Blood samples also contained most of the expanded thyroid clonotypes (frequency above 0.001), which suggests that blood repertoires may reflect thyroid immune responses. A model built on a 13 V-J signature distinguished ophthalmopathy from stable hyperthyroidism, reaching about 89% sensitivity and about 81% specificity in cross-validation and 80%/75% in testing.

The CDR3 goes from the cysteine to the phenylalanine over 12 residues. The DNA shown is the 36-base CDR3, in frame from base 1. The germline V gene yields MDHEN for CDR1 and SYDVKM for CDR2. Trimming leaves V shorter by 6 bases and J shorter by 8 bases, with the junction holding 4 bases beyond the gene matches. The sample consisted of blood. This clonotype originated in a woman in her 30s with Graves' hyperthyroidism. Recombination connected TRBV28 to TRBJ2-4; TRBD1 fits 7 bases in the junction. The CDR3 is CASRATGDIQYF. In nucleotide form, the sequence is TGTGCCAGCAGAGCTACAGGGGACATTCAGTACTTC.